This T cell receptor (beta chain) was identified during a study of cytotoxic CD8 clonotypes in ibrutinib-treated CLL. About the research overall: Patients: eleven to twelve relapsed/refractory, about 14 treatment-naive, fewer than 18 IGHV unmutated. Regarding the study as a whole: Before falling back toward baseline at progression, clonality had risen at the time of ibrutinib response.

Targeted sequencing depth ranged from 1 in 200,000 to 1 in 1 million T cells. Sequencing was performed with immunoSEQ multiplex PCR; in TCRdb, only in-frame clones are kept and a portion is missing. The table includes 60,000 to 70,000 clones, 45% to 60% detected once. As for this clone: The antigen is not known.

This clonotype originated in a human donor with chronic lymphocytic leukemia. The sample was PBMCs, taken after 12 months of ibrutinib treatment.

CDR3: CASSPDRGAETQYF. CDR3 sequence (DNA): TGTGCCAGCTCCCCGGACCGCGGGGCAGAGACCCAGTACTTC. V is TRBV18 and J is TRBJ2-5, with D possibly TRBD2 on 6 matching bases. This CDR3 is built from 14 residues. Germline loops: CDR1 KGHSH, CDR2 LQKENI. V lost 6 bases, J lost 4 bases, and 15 bases lay in between.